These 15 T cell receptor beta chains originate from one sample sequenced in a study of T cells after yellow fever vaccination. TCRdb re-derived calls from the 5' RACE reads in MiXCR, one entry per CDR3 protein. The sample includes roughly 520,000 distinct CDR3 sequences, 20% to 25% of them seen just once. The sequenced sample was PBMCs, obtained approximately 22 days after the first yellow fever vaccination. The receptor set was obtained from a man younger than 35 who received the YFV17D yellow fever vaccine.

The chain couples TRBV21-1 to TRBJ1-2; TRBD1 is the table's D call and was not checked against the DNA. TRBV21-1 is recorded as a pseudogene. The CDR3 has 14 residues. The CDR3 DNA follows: TGTGCCAGCAGCAGCCACTCGGAGACAGGTGGCTACACCTTC. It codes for CASSSHSETGGYTF.

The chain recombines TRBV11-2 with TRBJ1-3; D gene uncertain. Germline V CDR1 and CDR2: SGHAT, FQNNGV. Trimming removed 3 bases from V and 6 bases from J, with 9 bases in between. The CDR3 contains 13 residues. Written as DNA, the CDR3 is TGTGCCAGCAGCTTTTTGGCGATAAACACCATATATTTT. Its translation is CASSFLAINTIYF. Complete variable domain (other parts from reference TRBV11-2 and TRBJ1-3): EAGVAQSPRYKIIEKRQSVAFWCNPISGHATLYWYQQILGQGPKLLIQFQNNGVVDDSQLPKDRFSAERLKGVDSTLKIQPAKLEDSAVYLCASSFLAINTIYFGEGSWLTVV.

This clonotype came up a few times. This CDR3 reads CASSFDSGDTQYF. DNA for the CDR3: TGTGCCAGCAGCTTCGACTCGGGGGATACGCAGTATTTT. The chain carries TRBV5-4 and TRBJ2-3; tentative D call: TRBD2 (5 bases). The germline V gene has CDR1 SGHNT and CDR2 YYREEE (reference sequence). The CDR3 runs to 13 residues. V shed 2 bases and J shed 6 bases, with 10 bases lying between them.

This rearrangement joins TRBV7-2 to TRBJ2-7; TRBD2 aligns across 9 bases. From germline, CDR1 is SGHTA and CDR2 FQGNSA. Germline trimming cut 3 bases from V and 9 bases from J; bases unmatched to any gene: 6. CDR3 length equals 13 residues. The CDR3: CASSFQRGAVQYV. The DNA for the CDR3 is TGTGCCAGCAGCTTCCAGCGGGGGGCGGTGCAGTACGTC.

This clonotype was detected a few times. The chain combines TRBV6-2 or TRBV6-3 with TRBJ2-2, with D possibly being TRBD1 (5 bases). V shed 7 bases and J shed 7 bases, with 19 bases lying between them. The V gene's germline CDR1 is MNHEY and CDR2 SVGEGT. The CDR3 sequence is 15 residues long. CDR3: CASTSADKGRGELFF. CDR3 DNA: TGTGCCAGCACCTCTGCGGACAAAGGGCGCGGGGAGCTGTTTTTT.

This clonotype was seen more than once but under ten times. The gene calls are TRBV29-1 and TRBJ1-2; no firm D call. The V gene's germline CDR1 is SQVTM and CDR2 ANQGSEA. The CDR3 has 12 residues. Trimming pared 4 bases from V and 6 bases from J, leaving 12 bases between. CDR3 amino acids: CSVVLGFDGYTF. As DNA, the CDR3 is TGCAGCGTTGTATTGGGTTTCGATGGCTACACCTTC.

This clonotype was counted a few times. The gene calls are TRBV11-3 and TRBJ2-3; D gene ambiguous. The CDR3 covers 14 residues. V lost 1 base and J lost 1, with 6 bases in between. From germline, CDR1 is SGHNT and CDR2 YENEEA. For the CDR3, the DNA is TGTGCCAGCAGCTTAGGTCCGGGCACAGATACGCAGTATTTT. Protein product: CASSLGPGTDTQYF.

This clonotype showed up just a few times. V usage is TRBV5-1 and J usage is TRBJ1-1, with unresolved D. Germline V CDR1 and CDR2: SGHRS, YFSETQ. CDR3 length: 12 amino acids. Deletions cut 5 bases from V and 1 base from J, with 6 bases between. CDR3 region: CASRSRNTEAFF. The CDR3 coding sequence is TGCGCCAGCAGATCCCGGAACACTGAAGCTTTCTTT.

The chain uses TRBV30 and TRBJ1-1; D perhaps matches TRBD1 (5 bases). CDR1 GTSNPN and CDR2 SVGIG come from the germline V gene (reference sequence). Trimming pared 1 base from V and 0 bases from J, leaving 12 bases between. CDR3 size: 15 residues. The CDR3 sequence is CAWSGRTNVNTEAFF. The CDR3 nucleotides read TGTGCCTGGAGTGGACGGACAAATGTGAACACTGAAGCTTTCTTT.

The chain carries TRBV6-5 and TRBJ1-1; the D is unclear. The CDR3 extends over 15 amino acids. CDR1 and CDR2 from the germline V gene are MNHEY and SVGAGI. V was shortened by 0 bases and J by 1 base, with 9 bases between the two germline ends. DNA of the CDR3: TGTGCCAGCAGTTACTCGACCAGCCCGAACACTGAAGCTTTCTTT. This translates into CASSYSTSPNTEAFF.

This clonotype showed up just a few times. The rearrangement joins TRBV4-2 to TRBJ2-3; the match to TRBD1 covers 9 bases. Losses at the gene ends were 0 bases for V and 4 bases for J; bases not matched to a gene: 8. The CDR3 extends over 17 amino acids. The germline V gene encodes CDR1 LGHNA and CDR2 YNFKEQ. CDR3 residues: CASSQDGPTGGSDTQYF. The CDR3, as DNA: TGTGCCAGCAGCCAAGATGGTCCTACAGGGGGCTCAGATACGCAGTATTTT.

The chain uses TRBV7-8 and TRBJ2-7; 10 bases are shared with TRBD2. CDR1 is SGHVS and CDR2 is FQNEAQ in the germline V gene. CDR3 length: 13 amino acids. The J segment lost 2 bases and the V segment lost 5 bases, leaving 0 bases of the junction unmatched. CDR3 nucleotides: TGTGCCAGCAGCGGACTAGCGGCCTACGAGCAGTACGTC. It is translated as CASSGLAAYEQYV.

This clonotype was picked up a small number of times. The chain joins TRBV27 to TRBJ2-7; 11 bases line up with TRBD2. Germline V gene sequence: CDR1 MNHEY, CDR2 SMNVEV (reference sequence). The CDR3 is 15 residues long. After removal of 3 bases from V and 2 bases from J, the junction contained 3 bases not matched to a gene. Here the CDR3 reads CASSLGLAVTYEQYF. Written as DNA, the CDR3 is TGTGCCAGCAGTTTGGGACTAGCGGTTACCTACGAGCAGTACTTC.

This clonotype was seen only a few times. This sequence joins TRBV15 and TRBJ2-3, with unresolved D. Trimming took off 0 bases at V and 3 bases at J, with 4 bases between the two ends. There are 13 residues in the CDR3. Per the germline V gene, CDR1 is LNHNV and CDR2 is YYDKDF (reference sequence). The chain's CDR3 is CATSRDGTDTQYF. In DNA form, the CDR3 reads TGTGCCACCAGCAGAGATGGGACAGATACGCAGTATTTT.

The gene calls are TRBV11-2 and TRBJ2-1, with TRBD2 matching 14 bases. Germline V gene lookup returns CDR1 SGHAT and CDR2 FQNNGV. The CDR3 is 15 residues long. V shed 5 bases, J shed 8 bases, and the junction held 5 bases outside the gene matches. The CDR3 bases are TGTGCCAGCAGCCGGGTGACTAGCGGGGGGGATGAGCAGTTCTTC. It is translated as CASSRVTSGGDEQFF.